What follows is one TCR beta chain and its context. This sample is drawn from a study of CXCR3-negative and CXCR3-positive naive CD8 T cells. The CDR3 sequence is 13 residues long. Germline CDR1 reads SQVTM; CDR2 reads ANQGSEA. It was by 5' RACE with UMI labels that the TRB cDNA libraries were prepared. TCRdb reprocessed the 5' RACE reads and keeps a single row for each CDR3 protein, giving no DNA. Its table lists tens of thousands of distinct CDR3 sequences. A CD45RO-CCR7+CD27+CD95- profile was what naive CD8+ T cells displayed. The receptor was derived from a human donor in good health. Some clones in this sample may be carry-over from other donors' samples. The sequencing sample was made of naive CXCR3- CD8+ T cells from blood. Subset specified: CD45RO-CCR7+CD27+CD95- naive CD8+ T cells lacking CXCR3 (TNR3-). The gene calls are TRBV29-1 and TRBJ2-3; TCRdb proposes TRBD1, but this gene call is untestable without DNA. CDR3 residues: CSATDRGPDTQYF.